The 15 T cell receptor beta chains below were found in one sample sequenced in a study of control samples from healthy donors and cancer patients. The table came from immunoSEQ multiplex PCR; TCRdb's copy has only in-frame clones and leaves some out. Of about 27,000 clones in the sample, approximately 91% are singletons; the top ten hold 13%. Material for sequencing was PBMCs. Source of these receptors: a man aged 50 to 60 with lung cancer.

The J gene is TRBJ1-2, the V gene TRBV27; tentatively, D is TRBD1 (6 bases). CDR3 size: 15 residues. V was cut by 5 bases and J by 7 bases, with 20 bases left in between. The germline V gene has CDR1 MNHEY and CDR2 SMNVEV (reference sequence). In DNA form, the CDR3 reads TGTGCCAGCAGTCGGACCGGGACACAAACAACTGGCTACACCTTC. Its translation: CASSRTGTQTTGYTF.

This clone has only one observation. CDR3 in amino acids: CASSYGGAGGNTIYF. Here the CDR3 DNA reads TGTGCCAGCAGTTACGGCGGGGCCGGTGGAAACACCATATATTTT. The gene calls are TRBV6-5 and TRBJ1-3, with D maybe TRBD1 (5 bases). The germline V and J ends were trimmed by 2 bases and 3 bases, with 11 bases remaining between them. The CDR3 is 15 residues long. The germline CDR1 and CDR2 sequences are MNHEY and SVGAGI.

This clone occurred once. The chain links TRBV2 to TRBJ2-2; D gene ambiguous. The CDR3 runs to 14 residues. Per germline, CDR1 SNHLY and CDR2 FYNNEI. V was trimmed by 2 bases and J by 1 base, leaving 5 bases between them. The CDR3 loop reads CASSELMNTGELFF. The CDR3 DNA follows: TGTGCCAGCAGTGAACTCATGAACACCGGGGAGCTGTTTTTT.

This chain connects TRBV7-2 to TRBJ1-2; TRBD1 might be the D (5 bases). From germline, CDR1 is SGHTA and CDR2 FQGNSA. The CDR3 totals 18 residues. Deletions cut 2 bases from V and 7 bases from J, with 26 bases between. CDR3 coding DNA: TGTGCCAGCAGCTTACTTCCTCAGTGGGGAGGGTCCGGGGGTGGCTACACCTTC. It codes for CASSLLPQWGGSGGGYTF.

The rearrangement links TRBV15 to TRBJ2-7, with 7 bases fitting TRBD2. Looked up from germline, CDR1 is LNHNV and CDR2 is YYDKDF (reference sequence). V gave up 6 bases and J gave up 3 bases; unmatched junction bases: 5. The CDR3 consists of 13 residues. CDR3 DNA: TGTGCCACCAGTCATGGGGGGGGCTACGAGCAGTACTTC. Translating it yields CATSHGGGYEQYF.

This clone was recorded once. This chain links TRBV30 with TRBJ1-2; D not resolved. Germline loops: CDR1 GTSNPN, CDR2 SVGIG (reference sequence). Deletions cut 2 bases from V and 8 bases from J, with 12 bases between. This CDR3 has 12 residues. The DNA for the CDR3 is TGTGCCTGGAGTCAGCCAGAGAGCGGCTACACCTTC. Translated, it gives CAWSQPESGYTF.

This CDR3 reads CASSRGMGQYF. CDR3 nucleotides: TGTGCCAGCAGCCGCGGAATGGGGCAGTACTTC. The rearrangement uses TRBV14 and TRBJ2-7, with no clear D. Germline V gene sequence: CDR1 SGHDN, CDR2 FVKESK. V lost 4 bases, J lost 9 bases, and 10 bases lay in between. The CDR3 spans 11 residues.

This CDR3 reads CASSYSSTEDGYTF. In DNA form, the CDR3 reads TGTGCCAGCAGTTACTCGAGTACAGAGGATGGCTACACCTTC. The chain has TRBV6-5 and TRBJ1-2; no clear D. The CDR3 has 14 amino acids. The germline V gene encodes CDR1 MNHEY and CDR2 SVGAGI. Trimming shortened V by 0 bases and J by 6 bases, and 11 bases separated the two germline ends.

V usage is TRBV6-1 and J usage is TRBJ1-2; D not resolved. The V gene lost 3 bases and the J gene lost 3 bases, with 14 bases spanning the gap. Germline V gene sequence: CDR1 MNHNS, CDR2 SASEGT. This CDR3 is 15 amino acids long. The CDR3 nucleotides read TGTGCCAGCAGTGAGGAGACGGACTACTACTATGGCTACACCTTC. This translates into CASSEETDYYYGYTF.

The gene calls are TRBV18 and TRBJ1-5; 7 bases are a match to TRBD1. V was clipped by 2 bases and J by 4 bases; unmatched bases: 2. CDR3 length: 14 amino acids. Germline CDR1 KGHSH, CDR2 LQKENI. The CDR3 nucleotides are TGTGCCAGCTCACCAGGGACAGCGAATCAGCCCCAGCATTTT. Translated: CASSPGTANQPQHF.

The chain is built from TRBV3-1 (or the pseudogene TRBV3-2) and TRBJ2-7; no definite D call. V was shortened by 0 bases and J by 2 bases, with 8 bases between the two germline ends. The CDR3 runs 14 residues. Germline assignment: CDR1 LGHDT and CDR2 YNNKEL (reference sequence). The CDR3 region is CASSQDAYPYEQYF. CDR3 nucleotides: TGTGCCAGCAGCCAAGACGCCTACCCCTACGAGCAGTACTTC.

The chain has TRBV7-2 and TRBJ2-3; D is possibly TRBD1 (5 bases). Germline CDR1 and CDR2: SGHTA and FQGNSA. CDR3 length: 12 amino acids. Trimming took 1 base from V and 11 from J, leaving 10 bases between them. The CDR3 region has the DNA TGTGCCAGCAGCTTAGAGGCAGGGATGCAGTATTTT. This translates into CASSLEAGMQYF.

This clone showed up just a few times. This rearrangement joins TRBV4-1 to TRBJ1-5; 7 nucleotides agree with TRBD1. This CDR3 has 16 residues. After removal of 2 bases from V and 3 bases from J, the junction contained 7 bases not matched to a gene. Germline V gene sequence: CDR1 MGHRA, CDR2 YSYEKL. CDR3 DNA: TGCGCCAGCAGCCAAACATTCAGGGGGATCAATCAGCCCCAGCATTTT. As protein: CASSQTFRGINQPQHF.

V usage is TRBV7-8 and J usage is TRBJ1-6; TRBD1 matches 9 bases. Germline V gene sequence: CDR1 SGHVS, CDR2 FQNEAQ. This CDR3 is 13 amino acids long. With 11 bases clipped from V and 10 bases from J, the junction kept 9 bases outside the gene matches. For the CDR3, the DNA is TGTGCCGGATCGGACAGGGGATTGTCACCCCTCCACTTT. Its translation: CAGSDRGLSPLHF.

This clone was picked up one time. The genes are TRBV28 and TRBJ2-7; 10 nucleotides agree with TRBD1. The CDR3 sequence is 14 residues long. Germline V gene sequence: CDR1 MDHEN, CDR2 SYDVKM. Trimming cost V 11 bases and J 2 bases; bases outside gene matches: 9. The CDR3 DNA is TGTGCCGGCTCCGGGGACAGGGGAGCCTACGAGCAGTACTTC. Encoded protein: CAGSGDRGAYEQYF.